The 25 T cell receptor beta chains in this list originate from one sample, sequenced in a study of T cell responses to AZD1222 COVID-19 vaccine. Assay used: immunoSEQ multiplex PCR; TCRdb lists only in-frame clones, some missing. The repertoire holds 150,000 to 200,000 clones, with 85% to 95% as singletons. The starting material was peripheral blood, obtained on day 0 of AZD1222 vaccination. These receptors were taken from an adult in good health.

V and J are TRBV29-1 and TRBJ1-2, with a possible D match to TRBD1 (6 bases). CDR3 length: 12 residues. Trimming removed 7 bases at V and 8 bases at J, with 17 bases between. Per germline, CDR1 SQVTM and CDR2 ANQGSEA. The CDR3 region has the DNA TGCAGCGGGGGGGGCCCCGCGAGGGGCTACACCTTC. Its protein is CSGGGPARGYTF.

This chain connects TRBV6-6 to TRBJ1-1; TRBD1 might be the D (6 bases). V lost 8 bases and J 1 base, leaving 17 bases between the germline ends. CDR1 is MNHNY and CDR2 is SVGAGI in the germline V gene (reference sequence). This CDR3 is built from 15 residues. The CDR3 is CASLIGGGSNTEAFF. DNA for the CDR3: TGTGCCAGCCTCATCGGCGGGGGCTCGAACACTGAAGCTTTCTTT.

The V call is TRBV6-4, the J call TRBJ1-2; D is ambiguous. Trimming took off 1 base at V and 6 bases at J, with 6 bases between the two ends. The CDR3 has 12 amino acids. Germline V gene data show CDR1 as MRHNA and CDR2 as SNTAGT. The CDR3 region has the DNA TGTGCCAGCAGTGACTACGGTCATGGCTACACCTTC. This gives the protein CASSDYGHGYTF.

The chain is built from TRBV12-3 or TRBV12-4 and TRBJ2-4; 7 bases line up with TRBD1. The J segment lost 5 bases and the V segment lost 5 bases, leaving 3 bases of the junction unmatched. This CDR3 has 13 amino acids. The CDR3 protein is CASSLGQENIQYF. The CDR3 nucleotides are TGTGCCAGCAGTCTCGGACAGGAAAACATTCAGTACTTC.

The V call is TRBV5-5, the J call TRBJ1-6, with 9 bases identical to TRBD1. From germline, CDR1 is SGHKS and CDR2 YYEKEE (reference sequence). There are 19 residues in the CDR3. Trimming took 1 base from V and 6 from J; bases not matched to a gene: 14. The CDR3 DNA follows: TGTGCCAGCAGCTTGAGCCCCCCCATACAGGGGGCGAGTAATTCACCCCTCCACTTT. The encoded protein is CASSLSPPIQGASNSPLHF.

This clone has just one count. For the CDR3, the DNA is TGTGCCAGCAGTTTATATGGCAGGGGGGATAATTCACCCCTCCACTTT. It codes for CASSLYGRGDNSPLHF. The chain uses TRBV28 and TRBJ1-6; 7 bases map to TRBD1. The V segment lost 1 base and the J segment 5 bases; nucleotides outside the gene matches: 5. CDR3 size: 16 residues. Germline V gives CDR1 MDHEN, CDR2 SYDVKM.

This clone has only one observation. The rearrangement links TRBV28 to TRBJ2-1, with 15 bases aligning to TRBD2. J was trimmed by 10 bases and V by 1 base; bases with no gene match: 2. This CDR3 contains 15 residues. CDR1 and CDR2 (germline): MDHEN, SYDVKM. The CDR3 bases are TGTGCCAGCAGTTTATTCGGACTAGCGGGAGGGGAGCAGTTCTTC. This gives the protein CASSLFGLAGGEQFF.

This clone was counted a single time. This chain links TRBV27 with TRBJ1-5; D is perhaps TRBD1 (6 bases). CDR1 and CDR2 from the germline V gene are MNHEY and SMNVEV (reference sequence). V lost 5 bases, J lost 1 base, and 15 bases lay in between. The CDR3 extends over 16 amino acids. The CDR3 nucleotides are TGTGCCAGCAGTAGACGGGGGGCGCCCAGCAATCAGCCCCAGCATTTT. Translation: CASSRRGAPSNQPQHF.

CDR3 region: CASSSRTGNNEKLFF. For the CDR3, the DNA is TGCGCCAGCAGCTCTCGGACAGGGAATAATGAAAAACTGTTTTTT. The rearrangement uses TRBV5-1 and TRBJ1-4, with 8 bases matching TRBD1. This CDR3 has 15 residues. Germline CDR1 SGHRS, CDR2 YFSETQ. The trim removed 3 bases at V and 4 bases at J, leaving 5 bases unmatched. Complete variable domain (other parts from reference TRBV5-1 and TRBJ1-4): KAGVTQTPRYLIKTRGQQVTLSCSPISGHRSVSWYQQTPGQGLQFLFEYFSETQRNKGNFPGRFSGRQFSNSRSEMNVSTLELGDSALYLCASSSRTGNNEKLFFGSGTQLSVL.

V usage is TRBV10-1 and J usage is TRBJ1-2, with D perhaps TRBD1 (5 bases). V was cut by 2 bases and J by 7 bases, with 5 bases left in between. The CDR3 is 11 amino acids. Germline assignment: CDR1 WNHNN and CDR2 SYGVQD (reference sequence). CDR3 bases: TGCGCCAGCAGTGAGGGGGGTGGCTACACCTTC. It encodes CASSEGGGYTF.

The chain has TRBV5-1 and TRBJ1-1; the match to TRBD1 covers 7 bases. The CDR3 runs 17 residues. J lost 2 bases, V lost 7 bases, and 17 bases had no gene match. The germline CDR1 and CDR2 sequences are SGHRS and YFSETQ. CDR3 protein: CASGRVNEGAGNTEAFF. In nucleotides, the CDR3 is TGCGCCAGCGGGCGGGTAAACGAGGGGGCGGGTAACACTGAAGCTTTCTTT. Full variable domain (outside the CDR3, taken from reference TRBV5-1 and TRBJ1-1): KAGVTQTPRYLIKTRGQQVTLSCSPISGHRSVSWYQQTPGQGLQFLFEYFSETQRNKGNFPGRFSGRQFSNSRSEMNVSTLELGDSALYLCASGRVNEGAGNTEAFFGQGTRLTVV.

CDR3 in amino acids: CASSEGPEMGYTF. In nucleotides, the CDR3 is TGTGCCAGCAGCGAAGGTCCGGAGATGGGCTACACCTTC. The V call is TRBV7-2, the J call TRBJ1-2; D unclear. The CDR3 extends over 13 amino acids. With 5 bases removed from V and 8 bases from J, the gap between germline ends came to 15 bases. Germline V lookup: CDR1 SGHTA, CDR2 FQGNSA. The full variable domain, its missing parts supplied by reference TRBV7-2 and TRBJ1-2, is GAGVSQSPSNKVTEKGKDVELRCDPISGHTALYWYRQSLGQGLEFLIYFQGNSAPDKSGLPSDRFSAERTGGSVSTLTIQRTQQEDSAVYLCASSEGPEMGYTFGSGTRLTVV.

This rearrangement joins TRBV24-1 to TRBJ2-2, with no clear D. The CDR3 has 14 residues. CDR1 and CDR2 from the germline V gene are KGHDR and SFDVKD. Trimming removed 4 bases at V and 6 bases at J, with 11 bases between. The CDR3 is CATSDPGRAGELFF. The CDR3 nucleotides are TGTGCCACCAGTGACCCAGGTCGGGCCGGGGAGCTGTTTTTT.

This clone was observed once. The chain has TRBV10-2 and TRBJ1-1, with D maybe TRBD1 (5 bases). With 4 bases removed from V and 11 bases from J, the gap between germline ends came to 11 bases. The germline CDR1 and CDR2 sequences are WSHSY and SAAADI. The CDR3 is 11 amino acids. In nucleotides, the CDR3 is TGCGCCAGCAGTGGGGACGGGAGGGCTTTCTTT. Translation gives CASSGDGRAFF.

The chain recombines TRBV2 with TRBJ1-1; TRBD1 agrees at 8 bases. In germline, CDR1 is SNHLY, CDR2 FYNNEI. Trimming cost V 5 bases and J 1 base; bases outside gene matches: 3. CDR3 size: 14 residues. The DNA of the CDR3 is TGTGCCAGCAGTCAGGGGGCGAGGAACACTGAAGCTTTCTTT. Translated, it gives CASSQGARNTEAFF.

V is TRBV28 and J is TRBJ1-1, with TRBD1 as a possible D gene (6 bases). Germline-derived CDR1 and CDR2 are MDHEN and SYDVKM. Between the trimmed V and J ends, which lost 5 bases and 0 bases, there was a span of 13 bases. CDR3 length: 15 amino acids. The CDR3 nucleotides read TGTGCCAGCAGTGCGGACGGACAGATGAACACTGAAGCTTTCTTT. Amino acid sequence: CASSADGQMNTEAFF.

This clone was recorded only once. CDR3 amino acids: CASSQDLGEQFF. CDR3 in DNA: TGTGCCAGCAGCCAAGATCTGGGTGAGCAGTTCTTC. J is TRBJ2-1 and V is TRBV4-2, with D hard to call. Germline CDR1 and CDR2: LGHNA and YNFKEQ. V was pared by 0 bases and J by 9 bases, with 6 bases between. The CDR3 is 12 amino acids.

V and J are TRBV3-1 (or the pseudogene TRBV3-2) and TRBJ2-5; 7 positions match TRBD1. Germline CDR1 and CDR2: LGHDT and YNNKEL (reference sequence). V gave up 6 bases and J gave up 7 bases; unmatched junction bases: 11. This CDR3 region has 14 residues. CDR3 sequence: CASRSTVSGGTQYF. The DNA for the CDR3 is TGTGCCAGCAGATCGACCGTTTCAGGGGGGACCCAGTACTTC.

The CDR3 nucleotides read TGTGCCAGCAGCTACGGACGGATTACTGTTGGCGAGCAGTACTTC. This translates into CASSYGRITVGEQYF. The chain carries TRBV13 and TRBJ2-7; D call uncertain. Deletions cut 4 bases from V and 6 bases from J, with 19 bases between. CDR1 is PRHDT, CDR2 FYEKMQ, per germline (reference sequence). The CDR3 has 15 residues.

The rearrangement uses TRBV28 and TRBJ2-7, with 7 nucleotides matching TRBD2. V lost 6 bases to trimming and J lost 1 base; unmatched junction nucleotides: 9. This CDR3 has 15 residues. Germline V lookup: CDR1 MDHEN, CDR2 SYDVKM. CDR3 loop: CASSSERGLSYEQYF. Written as DNA, the CDR3 is TGTGCCAGCAGCTCCGAGCGGGGCCTTTCCTACGAGCAGTACTTC.

This sequence joins TRBV5-1 and TRBJ2-1, with 11 bases identical to TRBD1. V lost 4 bases to trimming and J lost 4 bases; unmatched junction nucleotides: 4. The CDR3 sequence is 15 residues long. Germline CDR1 and CDR2: SGHRS and YFSETQ. The CDR3 DNA is TGCGCCAGCAGCGCGGGACAGGGGGGATACAATGAGCAGTTCTTC. Amino acid sequence: CASSAGQGGYNEQFF.

V is TRBV7-9 and J is TRBJ2-5; tentatively, D is TRBD2 (5 bases). The CDR3 contains 13 residues. Trimming removed 6 bases from V and 3 bases from J, with 11 bases in between. The germline gives CDR1 SEHNR, CDR2 FQNEAQ (reference sequence). The CDR3: CASRGSGEETQYF. CDR3 DNA sequence: TGTGCCAGCAGGGGGTCCGGGGAAGAGACCCAGTACTTC.

This chain joins TRBV7-9 and TRBJ1-2; D unresolved. The CDR3 consists of 13 residues. V was trimmed by 3 bases and J by 2 bases, leaving 7 bases between them. Germline assignment: CDR1 SEHNR and CDR2 FQNEAQ (reference sequence). CDR3 nucleotide sequence: TGTGCCAGCAGCTTGAGGTCAAACTATGGCTACACCTTC. It specifies CASSLRSNYGYTF.

The V and J genes are TRBV30 and TRBJ1-6; TRBD1 might be the D (6 bases). Germline CDR1 reads GTSNPN; CDR2 reads SVGIG (reference sequence). The CDR3 length is 14 residues. The germline V and J ends were trimmed by 1 base and 9 bases, with 13 bases remaining between them. The CDR3 sequence: CAWSAVGATSPLHF. The CDR3 nucleotides read TGTGCCTGGAGTGCTGTGGGGGCGACTTCACCCCTCCACTTT. The full variable domain, in which reference TRBV30 and TRBJ1-6 provide the parts outside the CDR3, is SQTIHQWPATLVQPVGSPLSLECTVEGTSNPNLYWYRQAAGRGLQLLFYSVGIGQISSEVPQNLSASRPQDRQFILSSKKLLLSDSGFYLCAWSAVGATSPLHFGNGTRLTVT.

DNA for the CDR3: TGTGCCAGCCTACAGGGACGTTCTGAAGCTTTCTTT. Its protein is CASLQGRSEAFF. This chain links TRBV28 with TRBJ1-1; TRBD1 is a possible D gene (6 bases). V shed 8 bases and J shed 6 bases, with 13 bases lying between them. The CDR3 consists of 12 residues. Germline V gene lookup returns CDR1 MDHEN and CDR2 SYDVKM. The full variable domain, in which reference TRBV28 and TRBJ1-1 provide the parts outside the CDR3, is DVKVTQSSRYLVKRTGEKVFLECVQDMDHENMFWYRQDPGLGLRLIYFSYDVKMKEKGDIPEGYSVSREKKERFSLILESASTNQTSMYLCASLQGRSEAFFGQGTRLTVV.